This TCR beta chain was found in a study of blood T cells in healthy people across ages. Concerning this clonotype: An end of the junction differs from the germline gene, which may be a read error.

A sample-barcoded 5' primer and a J-beta primer mix were used in a second PCR of roughly 6 to 11 cycles. MiXCR was run by TCRdb on the 5' RACE reads, yielding one entry per CDR3 protein. The sample has approximately 800,000 distinct CDR3 sequences; roughly 64% are singletons. Germline V gives CDR1 SGHRS, CDR2 YFSETQ. The CDR3 has 14 residues. The genes are TRBV5-1 and TRBJ2-1, with D possibly TRBD2 on 5 matching bases. The clonotype comes from a man aged 30 to 39 in good health. Sequences were obtained from blood. The CDR3 sequence: CVSRPKLNAEGQFF. As DNA, the CDR3 is TGCGTCAGCAGACCGAAGTTAAACGCAGAGGGGCAGTTCTTC.